The subject of this entry is one T cell receptor (beta chain). Its antigen remains unidentified. At one boundary the junction diverges from the germline segment, which might be a read error. The PCR ran on 60 Vbeta and 13 Jbeta primers. Original data processing: A later analysis counted around 74 million unique TCR beta chains, about 10 million shared. Clones were sequenced by immunoSEQ multiplex PCR, and TCRdb holds only the in-frame ones, with some missing. V, J and clone size are those of that table, while D and trimming were read from the DNA. This sample carries 170,000 or so clones, just under 80% of them seen once, and the ten largest clones take roughly 13%. The sample comes from a study of cytomegalovirus exposure and HLA in healthy donors. Study-wide background: The Caucasian-associated ancestry cluster contained approximately 81% of the roughly 400 genotyped donors. Study outcomes and limitations: Sequencing had likely introduced a cluster of highly shared sequence variants as an artifact. Presence/absence analyses took donor sequencing depth as roughly uniform.

Per germline, CDR1 SSHAT and CDR2 FNYEAQ (reference sequence). This CDR3 contains 15 residues. The chain carries TRBV7-7 and TRBJ2-5; TRBD2 aligns across 10 bases. The sequenced sample was PBMCs. The origin of this receptor is a woman aged 45-59 years in good health and CMV-seropositive. The CDR3, as DNA: TGTGCTAGCAGCGCAGCGGGGGGGGCGGTCGGGACCCAGTACTTC. It codes for CASSAAGGAVGTQYF.